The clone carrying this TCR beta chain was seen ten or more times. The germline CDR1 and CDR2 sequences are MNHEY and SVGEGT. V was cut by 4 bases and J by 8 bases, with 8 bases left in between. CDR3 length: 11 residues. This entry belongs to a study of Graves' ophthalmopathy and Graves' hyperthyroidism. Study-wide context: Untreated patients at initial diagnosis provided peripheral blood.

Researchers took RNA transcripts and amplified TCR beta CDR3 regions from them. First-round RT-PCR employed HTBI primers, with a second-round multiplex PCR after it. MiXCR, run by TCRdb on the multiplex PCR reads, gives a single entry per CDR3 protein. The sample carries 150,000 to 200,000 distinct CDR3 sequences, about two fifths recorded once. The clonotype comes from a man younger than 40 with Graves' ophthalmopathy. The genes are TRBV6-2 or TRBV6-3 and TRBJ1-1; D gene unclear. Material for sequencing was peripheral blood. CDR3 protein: CASSWGREAFF. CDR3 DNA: TGTGCCAGCAGTTGGGGAAGGGAAGCTTTCTTT.